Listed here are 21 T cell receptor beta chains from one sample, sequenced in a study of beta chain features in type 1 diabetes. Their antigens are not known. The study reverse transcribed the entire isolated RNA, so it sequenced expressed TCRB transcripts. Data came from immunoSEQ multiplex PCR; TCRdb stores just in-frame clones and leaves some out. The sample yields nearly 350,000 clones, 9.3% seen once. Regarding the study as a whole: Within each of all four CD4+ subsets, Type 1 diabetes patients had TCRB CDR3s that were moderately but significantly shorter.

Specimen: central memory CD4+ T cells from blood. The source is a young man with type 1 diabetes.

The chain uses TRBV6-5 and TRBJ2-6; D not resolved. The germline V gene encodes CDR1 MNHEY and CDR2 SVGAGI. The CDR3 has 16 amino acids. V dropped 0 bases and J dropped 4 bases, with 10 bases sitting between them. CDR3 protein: CASSYSPSHGANVLTF. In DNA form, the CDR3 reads TGTGCCAGCAGTTACTCCCCATCCCACGGGGCCAACGTCCTGACTTTC.

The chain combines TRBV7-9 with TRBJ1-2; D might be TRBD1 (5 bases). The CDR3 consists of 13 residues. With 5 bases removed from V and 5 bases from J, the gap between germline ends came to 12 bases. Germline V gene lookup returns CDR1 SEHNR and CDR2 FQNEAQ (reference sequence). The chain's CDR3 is CASSRTGFYGYTF. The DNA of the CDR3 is TGTGCCAGCAGCCGAACAGGTTTTTATGGCTACACCTTC.

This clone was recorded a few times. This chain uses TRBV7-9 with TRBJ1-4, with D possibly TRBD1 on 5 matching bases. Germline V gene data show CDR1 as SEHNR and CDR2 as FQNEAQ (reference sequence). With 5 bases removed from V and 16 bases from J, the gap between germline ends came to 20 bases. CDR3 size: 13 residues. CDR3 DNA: TGTGCCAGCAGCGAACTCGGGACCAACTATCCGTTTTTT. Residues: CASSELGTNYPFF.

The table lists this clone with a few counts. CDR3 protein: CASSKPDRALYGYTF. The CDR3 DNA follows: TGTGCCAGCAGCAAACCGGACAGGGCCCTCTATGGCTACACCTTC. The rearrangement joins TRBV5-6 to TRBJ1-2; 8 bases are a match to TRBD1. J was trimmed by 4 bases and V by 4 bases; bases with no gene match: 9. The CDR3 covers 15 residues. Germline V gives CDR1 SGHDT, CDR2 YYEEEE.

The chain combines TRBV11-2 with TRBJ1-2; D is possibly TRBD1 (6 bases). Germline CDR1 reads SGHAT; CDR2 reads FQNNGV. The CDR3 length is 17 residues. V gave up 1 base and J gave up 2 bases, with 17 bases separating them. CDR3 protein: CASSLVTGGRGNYGYTF. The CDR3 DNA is TGTGCCAGCAGCTTAGTGACCGGTGGAAGGGGGAACTATGGCTACACCTTC.

CDR3 residues: CASSRGQGEPNSPLHF. CDR3 DNA sequence: TGTGCCAGCAGCCGCGGACAGGGGGAGCCTAATTCACCCCTCCACTTT. The chain combines TRBV5-4 with TRBJ1-6; 10 bases match TRBD1. V shed 4 bases and J 6 bases; nucleotides not matched to a gene: 7. This CDR3 is 16 amino acids long. Germline loops: CDR1 SGHNT, CDR2 YYREEE (reference sequence).

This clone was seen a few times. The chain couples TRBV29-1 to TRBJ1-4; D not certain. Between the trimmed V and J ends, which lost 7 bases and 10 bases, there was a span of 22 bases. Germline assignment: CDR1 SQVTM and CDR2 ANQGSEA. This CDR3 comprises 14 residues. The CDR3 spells CSADVRGSAGKLFF. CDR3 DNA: TGCAGCGCTGACGTTCGGGGATCCGCGGGAAAACTGTTTTTT.

The CDR3: CASSEMEDQPQHF. In DNA form, the CDR3 reads TGTGCCAGCAGTGAGATGGAAGATCAGCCCCAGCATTTT. The chain couples TRBV6-5 to TRBJ1-5, with D uncertain. V gave up 5 bases and J gave up 5 bases, with 10 bases separating them. CDR3 length equals 13 residues. The V gene's germline CDR1 is MNHEY and CDR2 SVGAGI.

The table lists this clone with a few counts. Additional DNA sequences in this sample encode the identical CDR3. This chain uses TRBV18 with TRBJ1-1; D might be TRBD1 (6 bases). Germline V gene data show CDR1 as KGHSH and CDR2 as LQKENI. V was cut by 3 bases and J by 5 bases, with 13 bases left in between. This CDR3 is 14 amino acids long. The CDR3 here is CASSPGGVRTEAFF. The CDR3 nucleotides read TGTGCCAGCTCACCCGGGGGCGTACGGACTGAAGCTTTCTTT.

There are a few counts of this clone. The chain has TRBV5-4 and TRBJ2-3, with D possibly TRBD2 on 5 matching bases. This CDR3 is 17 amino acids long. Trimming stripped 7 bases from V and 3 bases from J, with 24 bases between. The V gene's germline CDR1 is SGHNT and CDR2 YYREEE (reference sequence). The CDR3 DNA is TGTGCCAGCCTCCCGGGCGGGCGTGAAGGTCGGACAGATACGCAGTATTTT. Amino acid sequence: CASLPGGREGRTDTQYF.

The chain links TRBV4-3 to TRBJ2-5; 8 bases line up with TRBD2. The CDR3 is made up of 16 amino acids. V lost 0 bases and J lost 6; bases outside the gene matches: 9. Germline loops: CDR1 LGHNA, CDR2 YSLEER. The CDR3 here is CASSQDFSGGMKTQYF. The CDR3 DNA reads TGCGCCAGCAGCCAAGACTTCAGCGGGGGTATGAAGACCCAGTACTTC.

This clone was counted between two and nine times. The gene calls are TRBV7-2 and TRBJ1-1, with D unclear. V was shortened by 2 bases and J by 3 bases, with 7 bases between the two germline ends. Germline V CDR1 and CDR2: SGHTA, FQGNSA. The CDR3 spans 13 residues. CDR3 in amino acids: CASSLSQHTEAFF. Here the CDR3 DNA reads TGTGCCAGCAGCTTAAGCCAGCACACTGAAGCTTTCTTT.

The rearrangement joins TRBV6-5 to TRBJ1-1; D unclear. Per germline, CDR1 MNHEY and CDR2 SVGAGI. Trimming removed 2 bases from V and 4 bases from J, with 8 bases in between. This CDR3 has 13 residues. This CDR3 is CASSYSGFTEAFF. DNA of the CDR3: TGTGCCAGCAGTTACAGCGGTTTCACTGAAGCTTTCTTT.

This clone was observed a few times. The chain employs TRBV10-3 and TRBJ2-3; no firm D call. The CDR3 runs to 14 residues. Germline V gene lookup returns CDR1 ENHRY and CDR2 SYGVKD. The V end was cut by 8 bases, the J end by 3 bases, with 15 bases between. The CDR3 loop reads CAISDDSGTDTQYF. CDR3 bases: TGTGCCATCTCTGACGATTCCGGGACAGATACGCAGTATTTT.

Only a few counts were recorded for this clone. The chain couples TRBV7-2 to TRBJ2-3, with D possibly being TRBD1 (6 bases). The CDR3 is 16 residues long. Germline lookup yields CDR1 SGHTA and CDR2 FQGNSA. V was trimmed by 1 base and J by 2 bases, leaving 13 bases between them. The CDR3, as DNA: TGTGCCAGCAGCTTAGACAGGGTGGGCTCCACAGATACGCAGTATTTT. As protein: CASSLDRVGSTDTQYF.

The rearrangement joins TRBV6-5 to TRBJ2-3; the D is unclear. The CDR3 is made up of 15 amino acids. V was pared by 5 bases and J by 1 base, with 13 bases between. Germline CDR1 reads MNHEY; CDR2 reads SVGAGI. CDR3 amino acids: CASSPLGSRTDTQYF. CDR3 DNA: TGTGCCAGCAGTCCCCTAGGGTCTCGCACAGATACGCAGTATTTT.

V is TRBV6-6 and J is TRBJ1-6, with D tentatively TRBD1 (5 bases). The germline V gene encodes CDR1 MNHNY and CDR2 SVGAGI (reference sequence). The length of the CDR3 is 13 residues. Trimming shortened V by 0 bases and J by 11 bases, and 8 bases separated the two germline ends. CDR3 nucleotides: TGTGCCAGCAGTTACTCGACAGAAACACCCCTCCACTTT. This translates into CASSYSTETPLHF.

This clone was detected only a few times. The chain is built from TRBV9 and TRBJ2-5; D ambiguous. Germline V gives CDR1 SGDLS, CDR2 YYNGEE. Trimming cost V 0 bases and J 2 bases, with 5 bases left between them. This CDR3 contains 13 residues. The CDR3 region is CASSVGQQETQYF. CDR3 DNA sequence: TGTGCCAGCAGCGTAGGGCAGCAAGAGACCCAGTACTTC.

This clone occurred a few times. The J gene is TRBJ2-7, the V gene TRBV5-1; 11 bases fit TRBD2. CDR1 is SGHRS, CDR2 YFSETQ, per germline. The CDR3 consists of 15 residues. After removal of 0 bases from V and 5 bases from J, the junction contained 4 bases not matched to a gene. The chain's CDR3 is CASSLGPGLADEQYF. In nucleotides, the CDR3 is TGCGCCAGCAGCTTGGGGCCGGGACTAGCGGACGAGCAGTACTTC.

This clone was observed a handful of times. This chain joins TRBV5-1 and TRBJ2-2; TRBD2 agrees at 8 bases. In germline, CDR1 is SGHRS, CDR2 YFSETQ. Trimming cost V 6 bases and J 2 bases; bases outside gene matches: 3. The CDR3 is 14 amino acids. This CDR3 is CASKLAENTGELFF. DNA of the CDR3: TGCGCCAGCAAACTAGCGGAAAACACCGGGGAGCTGTTTTTT.

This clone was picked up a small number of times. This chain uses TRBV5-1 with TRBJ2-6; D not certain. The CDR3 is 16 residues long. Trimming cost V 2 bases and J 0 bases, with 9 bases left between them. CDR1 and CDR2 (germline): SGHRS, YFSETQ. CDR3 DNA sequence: TGCGCCAGCAGCTTCAATCCTACCTCTGGGGCCAACGTCCTGACTTTC. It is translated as CASSFNPTSGANVLTF.